A single sample gave rise to the 7 T cell receptor beta chains below, sequenced in a study of blood T cell repertoires in COVID-19. Libraries were prepared by immunoSEQ multiplex PCR; TCRdb keeps only in-frame clonotypes and omits some of them. Among tens of thousands of clones listed, around 86% were seen once. The specimen was peripheral blood. The receptor source for this set is a man aged 45-65 years with active or convalescent COVID-19.

V and J are TRBV4-1 and TRBJ2-7; 11 bases fit TRBD2. The CDR3 extends over 17 amino acids. Trimming cost V 0 bases and J 2 bases; bases outside gene matches: 6. The germline V gene has CDR1 MGHRA and CDR2 YSYEKL. This CDR3 is CASSQDPPGLAAYEQYF. CDR3 DNA sequence: TGCGCCAGCAGCCAAGACCCCCCGGGACTAGCGGCCTACGAGCAGTACTTC.

The chain has TRBV28 and TRBJ1-2; no clear D gene. V lost 5 bases and J 5 bases, leaving 6 bases between the germline ends. The CDR3 contains 11 residues. The germline CDR1 and CDR2 sequences are MDHEN and SYDVKM. The CDR3 nucleotides read TGTGCCAGCAGTGTGCGGTATGGCTACACCTTC. This sequence encodes CASSVRYGYTF.

The J gene is TRBJ2-5, the V gene TRBV2; the D gene is possibly TRBD2 (6 bases). Trimming took off 1 base at V and 4 bases at J, with 10 bases between the two ends. Germline assignment: CDR1 SNHLY and CDR2 FYNNEI. This CDR3 has 14 residues. The CDR3, as DNA: TGTGCCAGCAGTGAAGGGTTCGGGAGAGAGACCCAGTACTTC. Translating gives CASSEGFGRETQYF.

The chain combines TRBV7-8 with TRBJ2-2; 7 positions agree with TRBD2. The CDR3 runs to 16 residues. The germline CDR1 and CDR2 sequences are SGHVS and FQNEAQ. Trimming cost V 1 base and J 1 base; bases outside gene matches: 3. CDR3 sequence: CASSLGGGENTGELFF. CDR3 in DNA: TGTGCCAGCAGCTTAGGGGGAGGGGAGAACACCGGGGAGCTGTTTTTT.

The V call is TRBV12-3 or TRBV12-4, the J call TRBJ2-7; D is possibly TRBD1 (5 bases). V was pared by 1 base and J by 6 bases, with 10 bases between. CDR3 size: 13 residues. CDR3 residues: CASSLEAGAEQYF. DNA for the CDR3: TGTGCCAGCAGTTTAGAGGCTGGGGCCGAGCAGTACTTC.

The chain recombines TRBV2 with TRBJ2-3; TRBD1 matches at 7 bases. The CDR3 spans 15 residues. The J segment lost 2 bases and the V segment lost 5 bases, leaving 7 bases of the junction unmatched. Germline lookup yields CDR1 SNHLY and CDR2 FYNNEI. The CDR3 DNA is TGTGCCAGCAGTTACCGACAGGGATACACAGATACGCAGTATTTT. This gives the protein CASSYRQGYTDTQYF.

V is TRBV27 and J is TRBJ2-6; unclear D gene. The CDR3 runs to 15 residues. V lost 3 bases and J lost 0, with 6 bases in between. CDR1 and CDR2 (germline): MNHEY, SMNVEV (reference sequence). The CDR3 nucleotides are TGTGCCAGCAGTTTCGTTCCCTCTGGGGCCAACGTCCTGACTTTC. Protein product: CASSFVPSGANVLTF.